The next 9 T cell receptor beta chains were all read from a single sample in a study of brain metastases from non-small cell lung cancer. Sequencing used immunoSEQ multiplex PCR; TCRdb keeps in-frame clones, though not all of them. The table shows a few thousand clones, with 65% to 90% occurring only once. The sequenced material came from primary lung tumor tissue. All receptors derive from a donor at least 40 years old with non-small cell lung cancer.

The genes are TRBV6-2 or TRBV6-3 and TRBJ1-3; D ambiguous. Germline CDR1 reads MNHEY; CDR2 reads SVGEGT. Trimming cost V 4 bases and J 0 bases, with 7 bases left between them. The CDR3 spans 14 residues. Here the CDR3 reads CASSFDTSGNTIYF. For the CDR3, the DNA is TGTGCCAGCAGTTTCGACACCTCTGGAAACACCATATATTTT.

CDR3 protein: CASSLVIDSRYTF. As DNA, the CDR3 is TGCGCCAGCAGCTTGGTTATAGATAGCCGCTACACCTTC. The chain uses TRBV5-1 and TRBJ1-2; D remains unclear. CDR1 is SGHRS and CDR2 is YFSETQ in the germline V gene. V gave up 0 bases and J gave up 9 bases, with 12 bases separating them. This CDR3 spans 13 amino acids.

V is TRBV7-9 and J is TRBJ2-7; D might be TRBD2 (5 bases). Trimming shortened V by 1 base and J by 7 bases, and 11 bases separated the two germline ends. Germline V gene data show CDR1 as SEHNR and CDR2 as FQNEAQ (reference sequence). This CDR3 contains 13 residues. The CDR3 loop reads CASSLDGPGEQYF. Here the CDR3 DNA reads TGTGCCAGCAGCTTAGACGGGCCGGGGGAGCAGTACTTC.

The DNA of the CDR3 is TGTGCCAGCAGTTCTTACAATGAGCAGTTCTTC. As protein: CASSSYNEQFF. This sequence joins TRBV12-3 or TRBV12-4 and TRBJ2-1; D is unclear. This CDR3 has 11 amino acids. The V gene lost 4 bases and the J gene lost 4 bases, with 2 bases spanning the gap.

The rearrangement links TRBV24-1 to TRBJ1-2; D gene ambiguous. Trimming cost V 3 bases and J 8 bases, with 9 bases left between them. This CDR3 spans 12 amino acids. Germline V CDR1 and CDR2: KGHDR, SFDVKD. In DNA form, the CDR3 reads TGTGCCACCAGTGATATAAGACGGGGCTACACCTTC. It codes for CATSDIRRGYTF.

J is TRBJ2-6 and V is TRBV19; D gene unclear. V was pared by 0 bases and J by 0 bases, with 3 bases between. The CDR3 extends over 15 amino acids. Per the germline V gene, CDR1 is LNHDA and CDR2 is SQIVND (reference sequence). The CDR3: CASSIDNSGANVLTF. The DNA of the CDR3 is TGTGCCAGTAGTATAGATAACTCTGGGGCCAACGTCCTGACTTTC.

V is TRBV18 and J is TRBJ2-5; 11 nucleotides agree with TRBD2. Germline V gene sequence: CDR1 KGHSH, CDR2 LQKENI. The CDR3 runs 14 residues. V shed 5 bases and J 4 bases; nucleotides not matched to a gene: 3. The chain's CDR3 is CASSYGLAGETQYF. The CDR3 bases are TGTGCCAGCTCATACGGACTAGCGGGAGAGACCCAGTACTTC.

The chain has TRBV5-1 and TRBJ1-1, with D maybe TRBD1 (5 bases). Trimming removed 5 bases from V and 4 bases from J, with 15 bases in between. The CDR3 runs to 14 residues. The germline CDR1 and CDR2 sequences are SGHRS and YFSETQ. The CDR3, as DNA: TGCGCCAGCAGATCGACAGCTGCCGGCACTGAAGCTTTCTTT. It specifies CASRSTAAGTEAFF.

The rearrangement uses TRBV10-3 and TRBJ1-4, with D unclear. This CDR3 is built from 15 residues. The V gene's germline CDR1 is ENHRY and CDR2 SYGVKD. Trimming removed 0 bases at V and 4 bases at J, with 9 bases between. The CDR3 here is CAISESGGSNEKLFF. In DNA form, the CDR3 reads TGTGCCATCAGTGAGTCTGGCGGCAGTAATGAAAAACTGTTTTTT.